This T cell receptor (beta chain) appears in the sequencing data of a study of blood T cell repertoires in COVID-19. Produced via immunoSEQ multiplex PCR; TCRdb's table is partial and in-frame only. This table has 20,000 to 25,000 clones, approximately 92% appearing once. The CDR3 length is 15 residues. Trimming removed 4 bases from V and 3 bases from J, with 16 bases in between. Germline lookup yields CDR1 SGDLS and CDR2 YYNGEE. The sample was peripheral blood. The clonotype was recovered from a human donor in a cohort sampled during active COVID-19. The chain has TRBV9 and TRBJ2-5, with a possible D match to TRBD1 (6 bases). DNA of the CDR3: TGTGCCAGCAGCCCGACTGGGGGCTTAAAAGAGACCCAGTACTTC. It translates to CASSPTGGLKETQYF. The variable domain in full, with the rest retrieved from reference TRBV9 and TRBJ2-5, is DSGVTQTPKHLITATGQRVTLRCSPRSGDLSVYWYQQSLDQGLQFLIQYYNGEERAKGNILERFSAQQFPDLHSELNLSSLELGDSALYFCASSPTGGLKETQYFGPGTRLLVL.